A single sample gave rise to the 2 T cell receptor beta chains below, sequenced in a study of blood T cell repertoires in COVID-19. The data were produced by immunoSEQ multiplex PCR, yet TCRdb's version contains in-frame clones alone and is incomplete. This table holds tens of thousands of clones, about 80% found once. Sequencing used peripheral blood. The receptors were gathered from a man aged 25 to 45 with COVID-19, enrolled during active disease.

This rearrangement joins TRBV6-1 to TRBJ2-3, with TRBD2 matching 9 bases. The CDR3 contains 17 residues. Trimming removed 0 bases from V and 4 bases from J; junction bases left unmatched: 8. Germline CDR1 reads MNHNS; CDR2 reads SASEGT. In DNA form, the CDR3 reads TGTGCCAGCAGTGAAGCGAGGAGCGGGGGGCCTGCAGATACGCAGTATTTT. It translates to CASSEARSGGPADTQYF.

The CDR3 bases are TGTGCCAGCAGCGCTGGGACAGCGCAAGGAAACACCATATATTTT. Amino acids: CASSAGTAQGNTIYF. The chain joins TRBV9 to TRBJ1-3, with 7 positions matching TRBD1. The CDR3 totals 15 residues. J lost 4 bases, V lost 3 bases, and 7 bases had no gene match. CDR1 is SGDLS, CDR2 YYNGEE, per germline.